Below, 10 T cell receptor beta chains from the same sample are listed, as sequenced in a study of Ad26.COV2.S vaccination and SARS-CoV-2 variants. TCRdb's copy holds only in-frame clones and misses some; the assay was immunoSEQ multiplex PCR. The table lists about 350,000 clones, around 90% of them singletons, with 6.4% in the top ten. Treatment of the sample: roughly 19 received Ad26.COV2.S at low or high dose, single or two shots; 5 received placebo; per-sample allocation not given. Day 63 following the first vaccine or placebo injection was when the samples were taken. The sample in question was peripheral blood, obtained in a trial of Ad26.COV2.S vaccine versus placebo. The receptors shown here come from a person aged 18-60 years who received the Ad26.COV2.S COVID-19 vaccine or a placebo.

The chain is built from TRBV27 and TRBJ1-4; D may be TRBD1 (6 bases). The CDR3 sequence is 13 residues long. In germline, CDR1 is MNHEY, CDR2 SMNVEV (reference sequence). V gave up 2 bases and J gave up 8 bases, with 9 bases separating them. The DNA for the CDR3 is TGTGCCAGCAGTTTAATTACAGGGGAAAAACTGTTTTTT. It translates to CASSLITGEKLFF.

This chain links TRBV6-6 with TRBJ2-1; 10 bases line up with TRBD2. The CDR3 has 14 residues. The V and J ends lost 7 bases and 10 bases, in that order; junction bases with no gene match: 10. The germline V gene encodes CDR1 MNHNY and CDR2 SVGAGI (reference sequence). The CDR3 sequence: CASTERLAGGEQFF. Written as DNA, the CDR3 is TGTGCCAGCACCGAGAGACTAGCGGGCGGAGAGCAGTTCTTC.

This chain links TRBV18 with TRBJ1-2; D remains ambiguous. Germline V gene data show CDR1 as KGHSH and CDR2 as LQKENI. V was shortened by 0 bases and J by 8 bases, with 10 bases between the two germline ends. This CDR3 is 13 amino acids long. CDR3 in DNA: TGTGCCAGCTCACCACCAAACGTGGGGGGCTACACCTTC. This sequence encodes CASSPPNVGGYTF.

V gene TRBV10-3 combines with J gene TRBJ2-7, with TRBD2 matching 12 bases. The DNA end favors TRBJ2-1, so the J call may be wrong. The CDR3 covers 14 residues. Germline values: CDR1 ENHRY, CDR2 SYGVKD. Written as DNA, the CDR3 is TGTGCCATCACGGCTAGCGGGGGGGCCGATGAGCAGTTCTTC. It translates to CAITASGGADEQFF.

The chain combines TRBV4-2 with TRBJ1-4; 9 positions agree with TRBD1. This CDR3 has 17 residues. V shed 1 base, J shed 7 bases, and the junction held 10 bases outside the gene matches. Per the germline V gene, CDR1 is LGHNA and CDR2 is YNFKEQ. DNA of the CDR3: TGTGCCAGCAGCCAAGCACAGGGGGCGGAGTGGGCTGAAAAACTGTTTTTT. Residues: CASSQAQGAEWAEKLFF.

The count of this clone is one. This rearrangement joins TRBV24-1 to TRBJ2-5; 7 bases map to TRBD1. The CDR3 loop spans 16 amino acids. With 4 bases clipped from V and 5 bases from J, the junction kept 12 bases outside the gene matches. Germline lookup yields CDR1 KGHDR and CDR2 SFDVKD. The CDR3 nucleotides are TGTGCCACCAGTGAAATCGAGGGGGCCTACCGGGAGACCCAGTACTTC. Translating gives CATSEIEGAYRETQYF.

The V and J genes are TRBV3-1 (or the pseudogene TRBV3-2) and TRBJ2-5; 9 bases are a match to TRBD2. This CDR3 has 20 residues. Germline CDR1 and CDR2: LGHDT and YNNKEL (reference sequence). The ends lost 7 bases at V and 3 bases at J; junction bases unmatched: 24. In DNA, the CDR3 is TGTGCCAGCATTCACAATCCTTTGCTAGCGGGAACCTTGGGGAAAGAGACCCAGTACTTC. Protein: CASIHNPLLAGTLGKETQYF.

The chain carries TRBV28 and TRBJ2-5; weak D call: TRBD2 (5 bases). The length of the CDR3 is 16 residues. Trimming stripped 6 bases from V and 4 bases from J, with 21 bases between. Per the germline V gene, CDR1 is MDHEN and CDR2 is SYDVKM. Written as DNA, the CDR3 is TGTGCCAGCAGGGGGTCCGGAGGCCACCGGGGAGAGACCCAGTACTTC. This codes for CASRGSGGHRGETQYF.

The gene calls are TRBV7-2 and TRBJ2-7; 14 nucleotides agree with TRBD2. The CDR3 totals 15 residues. Germline V CDR1 and CDR2: SGHTA, FQGNSA. V lost 5 bases and J lost 2; bases outside the gene matches: 2. CDR3 region: CASSPGLAGAYEQYF. Written as DNA, the CDR3 is TGTGCCAGCAGCCCGGGACTAGCGGGGGCCTACGAGCAGTACTTC.

The J gene is TRBJ2-2, the V gene TRBV5-6; TRBD2 matches 8 bases. The CDR3 spans 17 residues. Germline-derived CDR1 and CDR2 are SGHDT and YYEEEE. The junction had 13 bases not matched to a gene; V was cut back by 4 bases and J by 5 bases. The CDR3 region is CASSRTDGGARTGELFF. In nucleotides, the CDR3 is TGTGCCAGCAGCCGGACCGACGGGGGGGCCCGGACCGGGGAGCTGTTTTTT.